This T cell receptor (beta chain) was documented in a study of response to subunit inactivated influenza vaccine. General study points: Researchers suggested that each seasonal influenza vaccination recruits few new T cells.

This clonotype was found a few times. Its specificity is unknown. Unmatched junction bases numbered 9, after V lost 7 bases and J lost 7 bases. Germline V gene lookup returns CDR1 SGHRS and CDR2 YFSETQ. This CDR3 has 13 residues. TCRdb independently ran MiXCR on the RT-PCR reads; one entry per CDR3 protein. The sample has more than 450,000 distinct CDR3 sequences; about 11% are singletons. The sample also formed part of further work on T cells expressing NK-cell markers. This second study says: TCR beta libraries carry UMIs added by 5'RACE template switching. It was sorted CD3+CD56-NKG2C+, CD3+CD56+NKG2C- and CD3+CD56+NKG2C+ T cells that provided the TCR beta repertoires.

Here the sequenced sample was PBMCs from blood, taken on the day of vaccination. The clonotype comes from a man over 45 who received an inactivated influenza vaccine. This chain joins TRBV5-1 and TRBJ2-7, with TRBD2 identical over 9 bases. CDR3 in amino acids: CASLRSGGEEQYF. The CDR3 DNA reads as TGCGCCAGCCTACGTAGCGGGGGTGAGGAGCAGTACTTC.